The 11 T cell receptor beta chains presented below share a single source sample, sequenced in a study of radiotherapy plus CTLA-4 blockade in lung cancer (dated by TCRdb to 2016 to 2019). To prepare the library, the immunoSEQ multiplex PCR assay was applied. Drawn from immuneACCESS, this table holds only the in-frame rearrangements with V and J called that TCRdb kept. Clones are partly lost; checked studies trace under half to an unresolved V gene and leave the rest unexplained. Counted in this sample were under 110,000 clones; 85% to 90% of them appeared once. The ten largest make up less than 2.5% of the sample. The sequencing used peripheral blood, collected from a patient treated with radiotherapy plus ipilimumab. The receptors come from a human donor with non-small cell lung cancer that progressed on radiotherapy plus ipilimumab. Some clones in this sample may be carry-over from other donors' samples.

In its sample, this clone was seen a few times. The chain couples TRBV10-3 to TRBJ2-7; D not resolved. CDR1 ENHRY and CDR2 SYGVKD come from the germline V gene. The CDR3 is 11 amino acids. The V and J ends lost 0 bases and 7 bases respectively, with 4 bases between them. The CDR3 loop is CAISESGEQYF. DNA of the CDR3: TGTGCCATCAGTGAGTCAGGGGAGCAGTACTTC.

The table lists this clone with a count of one. V is TRBV6-1 and J is TRBJ2-3; the D is unclear. Germline V gene sequence: CDR1 MNHNS, CDR2 SASEGT. The germline V and J ends were trimmed by 6 bases and 0 bases, with 4 bases remaining between them. The CDR3 consists of 12 residues. In nucleotides, the CDR3 is TGTGCCAGCAGGATCAGCACAGATACGCAGTATTTT. Translated, it gives CASRISTDTQYF.

V gene TRBV18 combines with J gene TRBJ1-4; D call uncertain. V shed 5 bases and J shed 6 bases, with 22 bases lying between them. The CDR3 is made up of 17 amino acids. In germline, CDR1 is KGHSH, CDR2 LQKENI. The CDR3 region has the DNA TGTGCCAGCTCATTAGGGTACGGCCCTACCCTTGATGAAAAACTGTTTTTT. This codes for CASSLGYGPTLDEKLFF.

This chain connects TRBV7-3 to TRBJ1-1, with D uncertain. V was pared by 5 bases and J by 2 bases, with 15 bases between. The germline gives CDR1 SGHTA, CDR2 FQGTGA. CDR3 length equals 15 residues. The CDR3 DNA reads as TGTGCCAGCAGCCCCGGACCCTTGGATAACACTGAAGCTTTCTTT. Its protein product is CASSPGPLDNTEAFF.

This sequence joins TRBV9 and TRBJ2-2; perhaps TRBD1 as D (5 bases). The CDR3 runs to 15 residues. Trimming shortened V by 5 bases and J by 3 bases, and 14 bases separated the two germline ends. The germline V gene encodes CDR1 SGDLS and CDR2 YYNGEE. CDR3 in amino acids: CASSGSDSYTGELFF. The CDR3 DNA follows: TGTGCCAGCAGTGGAAGCGACAGCTACACCGGGGAGCTGTTTTTT.

The gene calls are TRBV7-9 and TRBJ1-4, with D possibly matching TRBD1 (5 bases). Germline V gives CDR1 SEHNR, CDR2 FQNEAQ (reference sequence). The V end was cut by 3 bases, the J end by 8 bases, with 16 bases between. The CDR3 length is 15 residues. CDR3 residues: CASSFDGGSGEKLFF. CDR3 nucleotide sequence: TGTGCCAGCAGCTTCGATGGGGGAAGTGGGGAAAAACTGTTTTTT.

Concerning this clone: At one of its ends the junction is not consistent with the germline gene, which may arise from a read error. V and J are TRBV30 and TRBJ1-2; D is uncertain. The CDR3 sequence is 11 residues long. The V gene's germline CDR1 is GTSNPN and CDR2 SVGIG (reference sequence). The CDR3 nucleotides read TGTGCCTGGACAAGGGAGAACCTCATATGCTTC. This codes for CAWTRENLICF.

The V and J genes are TRBV7-3 and TRBJ2-7; the D gene is possibly TRBD2 (6 bases). The V and J ends lost 1 base and 2 bases respectively, with 9 bases between them. The CDR3 length is 14 residues. From germline, CDR1 is SGHTA and CDR2 FQGTGA. CDR3 in DNA: TGTGCCAGCAGCTTAAATAGCGGAGCCTACGAGCAGTACTTC. This gives the protein CASSLNSGAYEQYF.

The chain couples TRBV9 to TRBJ1-4; D not certain. Trimming shortened V by 1 base and J by 0 bases, and 7 bases separated the two germline ends. The CDR3 has 15 amino acids. Germline CDR1 SGDLS, CDR2 YYNGEE. The DNA for the CDR3 is TGTGCCAGCAGCGTATCTCCATCAACTAATGAAAAACTGTTTTTT. Protein product: CASSVSPSTNEKLFF.

The rearrangement joins TRBV5-1 to TRBJ2-5; D perhaps matches TRBD1 (6 bases). This CDR3 spans 14 amino acids. The V gene lost 0 bases and the J gene lost 5 bases, with 11 bases spanning the gap. CDR1 and CDR2 from the germline V gene are SGHRS and YFSETQ. The CDR3 region is CASSLVQGRETQYF. CDR3 nucleotides: TGCGCCAGCAGCTTGGTTCAGGGGCGGGAGACCCAGTACTTC.

A single count supports this clone. This chain joins TRBV6-4 and TRBJ2-4; the D gene could be TRBD1 or TRBD2 (6 bases each). The germline V gene has CDR1 MRHNA and CDR2 SNTAGT. CDR3 length: 16 residues. V shed 6 bases and J shed 5 bases, with 20 bases lying between them. CDR3 nucleotides: TGTGCCAGCAGCTCCCTAAGGAGGGGGTGGGAAAACATTCAGTACTTC. The encoded protein is CASSSLRRGWENIQYF.